The 14 T cell receptor beta chains below were found in one sample sequenced in a study of T-cell memory formation after mild COVID-19. One entry per CDR3 protein, called by TCRdb with MiXCR from the 5' RACE reads. This table has hundreds of thousands of distinct CDR3 sequences, over 25% appearing once. Sequenced sample: PBMCs or a T cell subset sorted from them (not recorded which). The source of these receptors is an adult woman who had mild COVID-19 (a few samples of this study predate the infection). Cell type and time point are not known.

The J gene is TRBJ2-7, the V gene TRBV29-1; no definite D call. Trimming shortened V by 4 bases and J by 4 bases, and 11 bases separated the two germline ends. CDR1 and CDR2 (germline): SQVTM, ANQGSEA. This CDR3 comprises 12 residues. The CDR3 loop reads CSVGIRGYEQYF. CDR3 coding DNA: TGCAGCGTTGGAATCCGCGGTTACGAGCAGTACTTC.

This clonotype has more than one count but fewer than ten. The V gene is TRBV24-1, the J gene TRBJ2-2; weak D call: TRBD2 (5 bases). V lost 0 bases to trimming and J lost 5 bases, with 12 bases between them. The CDR3 runs to 16 residues. The germline V gene encodes CDR1 KGHDR and CDR2 SFDVKD. The CDR3 sequence is CATSDLGSGSTGELFF. The CDR3 DNA reads TGTGCCACCAGTGATTTGGGGAGCGGATCAACCGGGGAGCTGTTTTTT.

J is TRBJ2-7 and V is TRBV7-2; unclear D gene. This CDR3 has 15 residues. Germline CDR1 reads SGHTA; CDR2 reads FQGNSA. With 1 base removed from V and 1 base from J, the gap between germline ends came to 11 bases. The CDR3 DNA follows: TGTGCCAGCAGCTTAGTGGGGTCGTCTTCCTACGAGCAGTACTTC. The encoded protein is CASSLVGSSSYEQYF. Drawing the rest from reference TRBV7-2 and TRBJ2-7, the complete variable domain is GAGVSQSPSNKVTEKGKDVELRCDPISGHTALYWYRQSLGQGLEFLIYFQGNSAPDKSGLPSDRFSAERTGGSVSTLTIQRTQQEDSAVYLCASSLVGSSSYEQYFGPGTRLTVT.

The V call is TRBV5-5, the J call TRBJ1-2, with 9 positions matching TRBD1. Trimming removed 4 bases from V and 7 bases from J; junction bases left unmatched: 11. The CDR3 runs 15 residues. CDR1 and CDR2 (germline): SGHKS, YYEKEE (reference sequence). The DNA for the CDR3 is TGTGCCAGCAGCCCGCAGGGACAGGGATTGTTTGGCTACACCTTC. Translated, it gives CASSPQGQGLFGYTF. Drawing the rest from reference TRBV5-5 and TRBJ1-2, the complete variable domain is DAGVTQSPTHLIKTRGQQVTLRCSPISGHKSVSWYQQVLGQGPQFIFQYYEKEERGRGNFPDRFSARQFPNYSSELNVNALLLGDSALYLCASSPQGQGLFGYTFGSGTRLTVV.

V gene TRBV18 combines with J gene TRBJ2-5; D not certain. Germline CDR1 reads KGHSH; CDR2 reads LQKENI. The CDR3 has 13 residues. V dropped 3 bases and J dropped 5 bases, with 10 bases sitting between them. DNA of the CDR3: TGTGCCAGCTCACCGGTGACGTCGGAGACCCAGTACTTC. Residues: CASSPVTSETQYF.

This clonotype was counted between two and nine times. The chain couples TRBV12-3 or TRBV12-4 to TRBJ1-4; maybe TRBD1 (5 bases). Deletions cut 2 bases from V and 3 bases from J, with 7 bases between. The CDR3 loop spans 14 amino acids. Here the CDR3 DNA reads TGTGCCAGCAGTTTACCAGGGTCTAATGAAAAACTGTTTTTT. Translated, it gives CASSLPGSNEKLFF.

In this sample, this clonotype turned up a few times. The chain carries TRBV9 and TRBJ2-6, with D possibly being TRBD1 or TRBD2 (6 bases each). V was trimmed by 4 bases and J by 8 bases, leaving 16 bases between them. This CDR3 spans 15 amino acids. Per the germline V gene, CDR1 is SGDLS and CDR2 is YYNGEE. This CDR3 reads CASSQVRGPPNVLTF. CDR3 DNA sequence: TGTGCCAGCAGCCAGGTTCGGGGGCCACCCAACGTCCTGACTTTC.

This clonotype has only one observation. The chain combines TRBV6-5 with TRBJ1-2; possibly TRBD1 for D (5 bases). Germline-derived CDR1 and CDR2 are MNHEY and SVGAGI. Trimming took off 6 bases at V and 8 bases at J, with 13 bases between the two ends. The CDR3 has 12 residues. The CDR3 region is CASSEGLGGYTF. CDR3 sequence (DNA): TGTGCCAGCAGCGAGGGGCTCGGGGGCTACACCTTC.

The chain recombines TRBV12-3 or TRBV12-4 with TRBJ1-1; D is unclear. Trimming took off 2 bases at V and 5 bases at J, with 15 bases between the two ends. The CDR3 extends over 15 amino acids. The CDR3 sequence: CASSLKRSPVTEAFF. Written as DNA, the CDR3 is TGTGCCAGCAGTTTAAAAAGGTCTCCGGTAACTGAAGCTTTCTTT.

This sequence joins TRBV6-2 or TRBV6-3 and TRBJ2-7; 9 bases are shared with TRBD1. Germline V gives CDR1 MNHEY, CDR2 SVGEGT. The CDR3 spans 13 residues. The V gene end was trimmed by 8 bases and the J gene end by 4 bases; junction bases not matched to a gene: 6. CDR3 coding DNA: TGTGCCAGCGTATTGGACAGGGGTTACGAGCAGTACTTC. Translating it yields CASVLDRGYEQYF.

The sample holds many counts of this clonotype. The rearrangement uses TRBV9 and TRBJ2-7; 8 positions match TRBD2. CDR1 and CDR2 (germline): SGDLS, YYNGEE. V shed 3 bases, J shed 0 bases, and the junction held 8 bases outside the gene matches. The CDR3 totals 16 residues. CDR3 nucleotide sequence: TGTGCCAGCAGCGCCGCCGGGCTAGCGGGCTCCTACGAGCAGTACTTC. This translates into CASSAAGLAGSYEQYF.

This clonotype was picked up a small number of times. The V gene is TRBV7-8, the J gene TRBJ2-5; the D gene is possibly TRBD2 (6 bases). The CDR3 totals 13 residues. Trimming stripped 6 bases from V and 9 bases from J, with 17 bases between. In germline, CDR1 is SGHVS, CDR2 FQNEAQ. The CDR3 DNA sequence: TGTGCCAGCAGGCCTCCAACGGGGGAGGCCCAGTACTTC. Amino acids: CASRPPTGEAQYF.

The CDR3 bases are TGTGCCATCAGTGAGTCAGAAGCTGGAAACACCATATATTTT. It yields the protein CAISESEAGNTIYF. The chain employs TRBV10-3 and TRBJ1-3; D gene uncertain. Trimming took off 0 bases at V and 2 bases at J, with 5 bases between the two ends. Germline values: CDR1 ENHRY, CDR2 SYGVKD. CDR3 length: 14 amino acids.

This clonotype has more than one count but fewer than ten. The chain employs TRBV10-3 and TRBJ2-1; a weak D match, TRBD1 (5 bases). CDR1 is ENHRY, CDR2 SYGVKD, per germline. The CDR3 runs 18 residues. V was shortened by 1 base and J by 0 bases, with 16 bases between the two germline ends. The CDR3 protein is CAISEWKGSSSSYNEQFF. As DNA, the CDR3 is TGTGCCATCAGTGAGTGGAAGGGGTCTTCGAGCTCCTACAATGAGCAGTTCTTC.